Listed here is a single TCR beta chain. MiXCR, applied by TCRdb to the RT-PCR reads, yields one record per CDR3 protein. This sample has about a million distinct CDR3 sequences, with 15% to 20% found just once. V was shortened by 4 bases and J by 1 base, with 11 bases between the two germline ends. Germline loops: CDR1 SEHNR, CDR2 FQNEAQ (reference sequence). The CDR3 extends over 15 amino acids. The record originates from a study of patients and donors after allogeneic stem cell transplantation. The sequencing sample was made of blood, either unsorted or a sorted T cell fraction (not recorded which). The receptor's source is a human donor who was either an allogeneic HSCT recipient or a stem cell or donor lymphocyte infusion donor (not recorded which). It is not recorded whose cells these are; they may come from a transplant donor. The chain employs TRBV7-9 and TRBJ1-5, with D hard to call. The CDR3 loop is CASSSTFGSNQPQHF. The CDR3 nucleotides read TGTGCCAGCAGCTCAACATTTGGGAGCAATCAGCCCCAGCATTTT.